This T cell receptor beta chain was sequenced during a study of early T cells in non-severe SARS-CoV-2 infection. At the level of the study: Unpaired chains resulted from sequencing bulk RNA of unsorted whole blood. Study-wide findings and caveats: Private and CD4 specificities were missed by VDJdb matching, which favored anti-spike CD8 responses.

This clonotype appeared many times. Its antigen is undetermined. J was trimmed by 8 bases and V by 4 bases; bases with no gene match: 3. The CDR3 consists of 12 residues. The germline V gene has CDR1 GTSNPN and CDR2 SVGIG (reference sequence). Attached unique molecular identifiers marked individual cDNA molecules. MiXCR, applied by TCRdb to the 5' RACE reads, yields one record per CDR3 protein. Of about 20,000 distinct CDR3 sequences in the sample, approximately 4.3% are singletons; the top ten hold over 4.5%. V is TRBV30 and J is TRBJ2-2; 8 positions match TRBD1. This TCR derives from an adult who was a healthcare worker with PCR-confirmed SARS-CoV-2 infection or an uninfected control (not recorded which). The sequencing input was whole blood. The CDR3 DNA reads as TGTGCCTGGAACAGGGGGATAGGGGAGCTGTTTTTT. This translates into CAWNRGIGELFF.